Given below is one T cell receptor beta chain in context. The source of the sample is a study of blood T cell repertoires in COVID-19. From germline, CDR1 is SGHNT and CDR2 YYREEE (reference sequence). With 4 bases removed from V and 4 bases from J, the gap between germline ends came to 15 bases. This CDR3 comprises 15 residues. TCRdb's copy holds only in-frame clones and misses some; the assay was immunoSEQ multiplex PCR. There are approximately 150,000 clones in the sample; 80% to 85% occur only once, and approximately 1.5% lies in the top ten. The rearrangement links TRBV5-4 to TRBJ1-3; TRBD1 might be the D (6 bases). Sequenced input: peripheral blood. The receptor's source is a man in his 60s with acute or convalescent COVID-19. The CDR3 reads CASSLDTGTGNTIYF. For the CDR3, the DNA is TGTGCCAGCAGCCTGGATACAGGGACAGGAAACACCATATATTTT.